Below, 2 T cell receptor beta chains from the same sample are listed, as sequenced in a study of identical twins. TCRdb reprocessed the 5' RACE reads via MiXCR and lists one record per CDR3 protein. This sample has 280,000 or so distinct CDR3 sequences, with 6.5% to 9.5% found just once. Separately, the same data were catalogued under a study of yellow fever vaccine responses in identical twins.

What was sequenced was memory (CD45RO+) T cells sorted from blood. Receptors originate from a woman in her late teens or twenties in good health.

This clonotype was picked up many times. This chain joins TRBV25-1 and TRBJ1-6, with a possible D match to TRBD1 (5 bases). Germline values: CDR1 MGHDK, CDR2 SYGVNS. V was pared by 5 bases and J by 10 bases, with 12 bases between. The CDR3 has 13 amino acids. The CDR3 DNA reads TGTGCCAGCAGTTTGAGGGACTCCTCACCCCTCCACTTT. Its translation: CASSLRDSSPLHF.

The chain carries TRBV14 and TRBJ2-1; the D is unclear. CDR1 and CDR2 from the germline V gene are SGHDN and FVKESK. The CDR3 covers 13 residues. V lost 4 bases and J lost 3, with 7 bases in between. The CDR3 DNA follows: TGTGCCAGCAGCCCCAGAATCTACAATGAGCAGTTCTTC. This gives the protein CASSPRIYNEQFF.